The TCR beta chain described here comes from a study of cytomegalovirus exposure and HLA in healthy donors. The study ran its PCR with 60 Vbeta and 13 Jbeta primers. The repertoire was sequenced with immunoSEQ multiplex PCR; TCRdb's copy has only in-frame clones and lacks some. The sample lists 110,000 to 150,000 clones, around 86% seen once, with 0.95% to 1.5% in the top ten. Note on this clone: Its target is not known.

The ends were cut back, 7 bases at V and 0 bases at J, with 12 bases in the middle. CDR1 is MNHEY and CDR2 is SVGAGI in the germline V gene. The CDR3 loop spans 14 amino acids. Whole-study results and caveats: Later analysis demonstrated an association between a missense DCLRE1C variant and TCR beta V- and J-gene trimming. Evidence from a later analysis indicated that most CMV-associated TCR beta chains looked HLA-restricted. TRBV6-2, TRBV6-3 and some other V segments were unresolvable in 87-base-pair reads. Later analysis found that TCR beta chains associated with HLA were more clonally expanded than other, equally common chains.

The TCR sequence derives from a female donor in good health and CMV-seronegative. The gene calls are TRBV6-5 and TRBJ1-1; a possible D gene is TRBD1 (6 bases). The sample consisted of PBMCs. CDR3 amino acids: CASNRQAMNTEAFF. The CDR3 DNA sequence: TGTGCCAGCAACCGACAGGCTATGAACACTGAAGCTTTCTTT.